This TCR beta chain comes out of a study of cytomegalovirus exposure and HLA in healthy donors. Findings of the study overall: For cytomegalovirus status, the classifier reportedly gave diagnoses with high specificity and sensitivity.

Trimming took 5 bases from V and 3 from J; bases not matched to a gene: 4. The CDR3 has 15 residues. Germline assignment: CDR1 SGHRS and CDR2 YFSETQ. It was healthy bone marrow donors who served as donors. Of note for this clone: Its specificity is not known.

The PCR made use of 60 Vbeta and 13 Jbeta primers. The table came from immunoSEQ multiplex PCR; TCRdb's copy has only in-frame clones and leaves some out. The repertoire includes around 190,000 clones, about 78% of them detected once, and 2.5% to 3.5% sits in the top ten. The chain uses TRBV5-1 and TRBJ1-5; 11 bases are shared with TRBD1. This clonotype was sampled from a woman in her twenties or thirties in good health and CMV-seronegative. The sample taken for sequencing was PBMCs. The CDR3 loop is CASSPGQGDNQPQHF. The CDR3 nucleotides read TGCGCCAGCAGTCCGGGACAGGGGGACAATCAGCCCCAGCATTTT.